Following are 25 T cell receptor beta chains from one sample sequenced in a study of Ad26.COV2.S vaccination and SARS-CoV-2 variants. As for treatment: around 19 received Ad26.COV2.S at low or high dose, single or two shots; roughly 5 received placebo; per-sample allocation not given. Samples came from day 63 after the first vaccine or placebo injection. Libraries were prepared by immunoSEQ multiplex PCR; TCRdb keeps only in-frame clonotypes and omits some of them. The repertoire holds roughly 400,000 clones, 92% seen once, with 1.5% to 2% in the top ten. The material sequenced was peripheral blood, taken in a trial of Ad26.COV2.S vaccine versus placebo. The receptors were gathered from a person aged 18-60 years who received the Ad26.COV2.S COVID-19 vaccine or a placebo.

This chain joins TRBV12-5 and TRBJ1-1; the D gene is possibly TRBD1 (5 bases). Germline CDR1 reads LGHNT; CDR2 reads FRNRAP. There are 14 residues in the CDR3. V was clipped by 6 bases and J by 3 bases, with 14 bases between them. The CDR3 DNA sequence: TGTGCTAGTGGCATTCGGGCGGGGGACACTGAAGCTTTCTTT. Translation gives CASGIRAGDTEAFF.

The sample holds one count of this clone. The V call is TRBV11-2, the J call TRBJ2-5; tentatively, D is TRBD1 (5 bases). Deletions cut 5 bases from V and 5 bases from J, with 21 bases between. This CDR3 comprises 16 residues. The germline gives CDR1 SGHAT, CDR2 FQNNGV. CDR3 coding DNA: TGTGCCAGCAGCGGAAGAGCCATGGATGGGGCGGAGACCCAGTACTTC. Its protein is CASSGRAMDGAETQYF.

The V and J genes are TRBV7-8 and TRBJ1-3; D unclear. Trimming pared 5 bases from V and 0 bases from J, leaving 14 bases between. Germline V gene data show CDR1 as SGHVS and CDR2 as FQNEAQ. The CDR3 contains 16 residues. The CDR3: CASSRTMADSGNTIYF. CDR3 sequence (DNA): TGTGCCAGCAGCCGTACGATGGCAGACTCTGGAAACACCATATATTTT.

The chain couples TRBV19 to TRBJ2-3; D gene ambiguous. V shed 7 bases and J shed 1 base, with 9 bases lying between them. Germline V lookup: CDR1 LNHDA, CDR2 SQIVND (reference sequence). The CDR3 sequence is 13 residues long. CDR3 sequence: CASMQVGTDTQYF. CDR3 DNA sequence: TGTGCCAGTATGCAGGTGGGCACAGATACGCAGTATTTT. Based on the CDR3 plus reference TRBV19 and TRBJ2-3, the full variable domain is DGGITQSPKYLFRKEGQNVTLSCEQNLNHDAMYWYRQDPGQGLRLIYYSQIVNDFQKGDIAEGYSVSREKKESFPLTVTSAQKNPTAFYLCASMQVGTDTQYFGPGTRLTVL.

This chain joins TRBV30 and TRBJ2-1; 14 bases are a match to TRBD2. Germline V CDR1 and CDR2: GTSNPN, SVGIG (reference sequence). The length of the CDR3 is 15 residues. V was clipped by 2 bases and J by 7 bases; unmatched bases: 4. DNA of the CDR3: TGTGCCTGGAGTAAGACTAGCGGGGGGGCAAATGAGCAGTTCTTC. Its protein product is CAWSKTSGGANEQFF.

The chain uses TRBV28 and TRBJ1-2, with D unclear. V was shortened by 8 bases and J by 3 bases, with 13 bases between the two germline ends. CDR3 length: 13 amino acids. In germline, CDR1 is MDHEN, CDR2 SYDVKM. CDR3 region: CASRVPGYYGYTF. CDR3 DNA sequence: TGTGCCAGCCGAGTCCCGGGCTACTATGGCTACACCTTC.

There are a few counts of this clone. CDR3 sequence: CASSFPEFPDEQYF. The CDR3 bases are TGTGCCAGCAGCTTTCCAGAGTTCCCGGACGAGCAGTACTTC. The chain couples TRBV7-2 to TRBJ2-7; D remains unclear. Trimming took 3 bases from V and 5 from J, leaving 14 bases between them. There are 14 residues in the CDR3. Germline values: CDR1 SGHTA, CDR2 FQGNSA.

CDR3: CASILSGGAHNEQFF. The CDR3 DNA reads as TGTGCCAGCATCCTCAGCGGGGGGGCCCACAATGAGCAGTTCTTC. V is TRBV6-6 and J is TRBJ2-1, with TRBD2 identical over 10 bases. The CDR3 loop spans 15 amino acids. Germline V gene sequence: CDR1 MNHNY, CDR2 SVGAGI (reference sequence). V was clipped by 7 bases and J by 5 bases; unmatched bases: 8.

The rearrangement uses TRBV7-9 and TRBJ2-7, with TRBD1 matching 9 bases. CDR3 length: 12 amino acids. Germline V CDR1 and CDR2: SEHNR, FQNEAQ (reference sequence). Losses at the gene ends were 1 base for V and 12 bases for J; bases not matched to a gene: 4. CDR3 sequence reads: CASSLEGTGPYF. The DNA for the CDR3 is TGTGCCAGCAGCTTAGAAGGGACAGGGCCGTACTTC.

The chain employs TRBV6-4 and TRBJ2-3; no reliable D call. V gave up 3 bases and J gave up 5 bases, with 15 bases separating them. The CDR3 covers 15 residues. Germline CDR1 MRHNA, CDR2 SNTAGT. CDR3 loop: CASSETAAPRDTQYF. DNA of the CDR3: TGTGCCAGCAGTGAAACGGCAGCCCCTCGAGATACGCAGTATTTT.

The chain uses TRBV18 and TRBJ2-5; no reliable D call. Looked up from germline, CDR1 is KGHSH and CDR2 is LQKENI. The CDR3 runs to 13 residues. Between the trimmed V and J ends, which lost 3 bases and 5 bases, there was a span of 10 bases. CDR3 in amino acids: CASSPGYGETQYF. CDR3 bases: TGTGCCAGCTCACCGGGTTACGGTGAGACCCAGTACTTC. Using reference TRBV18 and TRBJ2-5 for the parts outside the CDR3, the full variable domain is NAGVMQNPRHLVRRRGQEARLRCSPMKGHSHVYWYRQLPEEGLKFMVYLQKENIIDESGMPKERFSAEFPKEGPSILRIQQVVRGDSAAYFCASSPGYGETQYFGPGTRLLVL.

The J gene is TRBJ2-7, the V gene TRBV20-1; D gene unclear. The CDR3 consists of 11 residues. V was pared by 4 bases and J by 2 bases, with 6 bases between. Germline V gene data show CDR1 as DFQATT and CDR2 as SNEGSKA (reference sequence). CDR3 bases: TGCAGTGCTATAGGGACCTACGAGCAGTACTTC. The encoded protein is CSAIGTYEQYF.

This clone occurred once. The V and J genes are TRBV2 and TRBJ2-5; 9 bases are a match to TRBD1. After removal of 4 bases from V and 4 bases from J, the junction contained 7 bases not matched to a gene. CDR1 is SNHLY, CDR2 FYNNEI, per germline. The CDR3 runs to 15 residues. The CDR3 sequence: CASSVQGARGETQYF. The DNA of the CDR3 is TGTGCCAGCAGTGTACAGGGGGCGAGGGGAGAGACCCAGTACTTC.

The CDR3 protein is CASFMGDNTGELFF. CDR3 nucleotides: TGTGCCAGCTTCATGGGGGATAACACCGGGGAGCTGTTTTTT. V usage is TRBV2 and J usage is TRBJ2-2, with D perhaps matching TRBD1 or TRBD2 (5 bases each). The CDR3 contains 14 residues. V gave up 8 bases and J gave up 2 bases, with 12 bases separating them. Per the germline V gene, CDR1 is SNHLY and CDR2 is FYNNEI.

DNA of the CDR3: TGTGCCAGCAGTTACTCGATTGGAGACCCTTACACAGATACGCAGTATTTT. Translating it yields CASSYSIGDPYTDTQYF. This chain connects TRBV6-2 or TRBV6-3 to TRBJ2-3; D is unresolved. Germline assignment: CDR1 MNHEY and CDR2 SVGEGT. The CDR3 sequence is 17 residues long. With 0 bases removed from V and 2 bases from J, the gap between germline ends came to 15 bases.

This clone appeared a single time. The CDR3 is CASSLAHGSPLHF. In DNA, the CDR3 is TGTGCCAGCTCTCTGGCCCATGGGTCACCCCTCCACTTT. The chain uses TRBV18 and TRBJ1-6; D unresolved. This CDR3 comprises 13 residues. V dropped 6 bases and J dropped 10 bases, with 13 bases sitting between them. Germline V lookup: CDR1 KGHSH, CDR2 LQKENI.

This clone has a single count. The CDR3 nucleotides are TGTGCCAGCAGCGTCAGACTAGCCGGGGAGACCCAGTACTTC. Translated: CASSVRLAGETQYF. The chain recombines TRBV9 with TRBJ2-5; 7 bases are a match to TRBD2. Trimming removed 2 bases from V and 5 bases from J; junction bases left unmatched: 6. This CDR3 contains 14 residues. The V gene's germline CDR1 is SGDLS and CDR2 YYNGEE.

The genes are TRBV12-3 or TRBV12-4 and TRBJ1-2; D gene uncertain. CDR3 length: 13 residues. Trimming stripped 3 bases from V and 6 bases from J, with 11 bases between. In DNA, the CDR3 is TGTGCCAGCAGTTTCTCTCCCGAACATGGCTACACCTTC. Translating gives CASSFSPEHGYTF.

This clone was detected only a few times. The CDR3 sequence is CASSTQGSSYEQYF. The CDR3 coding sequence is TGTGCCAGCAGCACACAGGGAAGCTCCTACGAGCAGTACTTC. The chain is built from TRBV6-6 and TRBJ2-7; TRBD1 is a possible D gene (6 bases). The CDR3 sequence is 14 residues long. The V and J ends lost 6 bases and 0 bases respectively, with 12 bases between them. The germline V gene encodes CDR1 MNHNY and CDR2 SVGAGI (reference sequence).

V gene TRBV25-1 combines with J gene TRBJ1-2; D is unresolved. V lost 8 bases and J lost 3, with 13 bases in between. CDR1 and CDR2 from the germline V gene are MGHDK and SYGVNS. The CDR3 runs to 13 residues. The CDR3: CASGSAGYYGYTF. As DNA, the CDR3 is TGTGCCAGCGGATCGGCCGGCTACTATGGCTACACCTTC.

The gene calls are TRBV7-2 and TRBJ1-1; TRBD1 is a possible D gene (6 bases). Between the trimmed V and J ends, which lost 4 bases and 2 bases, there was a span of 14 bases. CDR3 length: 15 residues. Germline CDR1 and CDR2: SGHTA and FQGNSA. CDR3 bases: TGTGCCAGCAGCTCACAGACAGGACTTAACACTGAAGCTTTCTTT. This gives the protein CASSSQTGLNTEAFF.

The rearrangement joins TRBV5-1 to TRBJ1-2; 7 bases are a match to TRBD1. V was clipped by 0 bases and J by 4 bases; unmatched bases: 3. The CDR3 has 14 residues. Germline assignment: CDR1 SGHRS and CDR2 YFSETQ. CDR3 sequence reads: CASSLETGPYGYTF. The DNA for the CDR3 is TGCGCCAGCAGCTTGGAGACAGGGCCCTATGGCTACACCTTC. Combining the CDR3 with reference TRBV5-1 and TRBJ1-2 gives the whole variable domain KAGVTQTPRYLIKTRGQQVTLSCSPISGHRSVSWYQQTPGQGLQFLFEYFSETQRNKGNFPGRFSGRQFSNSRSEMNVSTLELGDSALYLCASSLETGPYGYTFGSGTRLTVV.

This rearrangement joins TRBV5-6 to TRBJ1-6, with D unresolved. Germline lookup yields CDR1 SGHDT and CDR2 YYEEEE. The ends were cut back, 0 bases at V and 10 bases at J, with 8 bases in the middle. The CDR3 totals 13 residues. CDR3 in DNA: TGTGCCAGCAGCTTGGAGGTTGGATCACCCCTCCACTTT. Its protein is CASSLEVGSPLHF. Combining the CDR3 with reference TRBV5-6 and TRBJ1-6 gives the whole variable domain DAGVTQSPTHLIKTRGQQVTLRCSPKSGHDTVSWYQQALGQGPQFIFQYYEEEERQRGNFPDRFSGHQFPNYSSELNVNALLLGDSALYLCASSLEVGSPLHFGNGTRLTVT.

V usage is TRBV4-3 and J usage is TRBJ2-5; 7 bases agree with TRBD2. Germline V gene data show CDR1 as LGHNA and CDR2 as YSLEER. The J segment lost 7 bases and the V segment lost 0 bases, leaving 8 bases of the junction unmatched. The CDR3 has 15 residues. CDR3: CASSQEIYGGGTQYF. The CDR3 DNA sequence: TGCGCCAGCAGCCAAGAAATTTATGGGGGGGGGACCCAGTACTTC.

In this sample, this clone turned up once. The chain has TRBV9 and TRBJ2-3; 13 bases are shared with TRBD2. This CDR3 is 15 amino acids long. Trimming took 3 bases from V and 6 from J; bases not matched to a gene: 4. Germline V CDR1 and CDR2: SGDLS, YYNGEE. CDR3 DNA sequence: TGTGCCAGCAGCGGGGGACTAGCGGGGTCGGATACGCAGTATTTT. Encoded protein: CASSGGLAGSDTQYF.